The clone carrying this T cell receptor beta chain occurred once. What it recognizes is unknown. This sample is part of a study of T-cell memory formation after mild COVID-19. Study-level information: In these data, TCR clusters were largely donor specific.

CDR3 length: 16 amino acids. With V trimmed by 4 bases and J by 7 bases, 11 bases remained unmatched. TCRdb processed the 5' RACE reads anew with MiXCR; each CDR3 protein has one entry. The table shows hundreds of thousands of distinct CDR3 sequences, with 20% to 25% occurring only once. Findings and limits, study-wide: Confirmation was lacking for SARS-CoV-2 specificity of second-wave clones that peaked on day 37.

Sample: PBMCs or a T cell subset sorted from them (not recorded which). The TCR sequence derives from an adult woman who had mild COVID-19 (a few samples of this study predate the infection). Cell type and time point are not known. J is TRBJ2-1 and V is TRBV12-3 or TRBV12-4, with 9 positions matching TRBD1. The chain's CDR3 is CASSSRRGQGSNEQFF. For the CDR3, the DNA is TGTGCCAGCAGTTCGCGGCGGGGACAGGGCAGTAATGAGCAGTTCTTC.